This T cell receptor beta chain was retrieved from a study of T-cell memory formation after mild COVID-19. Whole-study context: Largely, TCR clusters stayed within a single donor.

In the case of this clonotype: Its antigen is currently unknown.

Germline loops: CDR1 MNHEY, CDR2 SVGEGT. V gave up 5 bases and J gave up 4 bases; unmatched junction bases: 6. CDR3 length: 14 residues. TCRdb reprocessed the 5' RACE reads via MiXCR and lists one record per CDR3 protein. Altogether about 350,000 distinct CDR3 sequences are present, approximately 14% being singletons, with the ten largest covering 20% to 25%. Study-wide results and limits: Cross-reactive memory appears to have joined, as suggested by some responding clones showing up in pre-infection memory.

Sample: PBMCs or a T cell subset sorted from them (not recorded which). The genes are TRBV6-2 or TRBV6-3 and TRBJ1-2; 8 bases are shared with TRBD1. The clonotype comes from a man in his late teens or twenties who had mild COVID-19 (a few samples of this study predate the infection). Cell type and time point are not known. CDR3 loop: CASSTGTGFYGYTF. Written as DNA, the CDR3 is TGTGCCAGCAGTACCGGGACAGGCTTCTATGGCTACACCTTC.